The clone carrying this TCR beta chain was found many times. The sample belongs to a study of T cells in Graves' hyperthyroidism and ophthalmopathy. RNA transcripts yielded amplified TCR beta CDR3 regions. The TCR CDR3 was amplified in a first-round RT-PCR using the HTBI primer set. In TCRdb, the multiplex PCR reads were re-called with MiXCR into one record per CDR3 protein. The repertoire holds about 130,000 distinct CDR3 sequences, with less than 25% as singletons. V was pared by 3 bases and J by 5 bases, with 8 bases between. The CDR3 runs 12 residues. The sample comprised blood. The receptor's source is a woman between 45 and 65 years old with Graves' hyperthyroidism that later progressed to Graves' ophthalmopathy. The chain carries TRBV12-3 or TRBV12-4 and TRBJ2-7; the D gene is possibly TRBD1 (5 bases). The CDR3 sequence is CASSFRGNEQYF. The DNA for the CDR3 is TGTGCCAGCAGTTTTAGGGGAAACGAGCAGTACTTC.